Below, 23 T cell receptor beta chains from the same sample are listed, as sequenced in a study of a mutant IDH1 vaccine in newly diagnosed glioma. The data were produced by immunoSEQ multiplex PCR, yet TCRdb's version contains in-frame clones alone and is incomplete. The repertoire holds some 60,000 clones, with roughly four fifths as singletons. This sample's time point: week 47, end of study. Each dose delivered 300 ug of mutant IDH1 20-mer peptide subcutaneously with imiquimod. The antigens of these receptors remain unknown. Sequencing was performed on PBMCs, taken from a glioma patient whose treatment included an IDH1 peptide vaccine. Receptors were obtained from a woman between 45 and 60 years old with glioma.

The V gene is TRBV29-1, the J gene TRBJ2-2, with no clear D. Trimming cost V 2 bases and J 1 base, with 5 bases left between them. The CDR3 has 13 residues. Germline CDR1 is SQVTM and CDR2 is ANQGSEA. In nucleotides, the CDR3 is TGCAGCGTTGAAAGCCAGAACACCGGGGAGCTGTTTTTT. Protein product: CSVESQNTGELFF.

V is TRBV6-5 and J is TRBJ1-1; possibly TRBD1 for D (5 bases). The V gene's germline CDR1 is MNHEY and CDR2 SVGAGI. The CDR3 length is 14 residues. V was cut by 7 bases and J by 2 bases, with 14 bases left in between. CDR3 sequence (DNA): TGTGCCAGCACCCTAACTCAGGGAAACACTGAAGCTTTCTTT. Protein sequence: CASTLTQGNTEAFF.

The chain recombines TRBV6-5 with TRBJ1-1; 11 bases are a match to TRBD1. CDR3 length equals 15 residues. CDR1 MNHEY and CDR2 SVGAGI come from the germline V gene. V was pared by 4 bases and J by 2 bases, with 3 bases of the junction left unmatched. The CDR3 nucleotides are TGTGCCAGCAGTTCCTGGACAGGGGGCAACACTGAAGCTTTCTTT. It codes for CASSSWTGGNTEAFF.

This chain uses TRBV6-5 with TRBJ1-5; D is uncertain. Trimming took 6 bases from V and 0 from J, leaving 12 bases between them. Germline lookup yields CDR1 MNHEY and CDR2 SVGAGI. This CDR3 region has 15 residues. The CDR3 DNA sequence: TGTGCCAGCAGCCCAAGACTGCATAGCAATCAGCCCCAGCATTTT. The encoded protein is CASSPRLHSNQPQHF.

The rearrangement links TRBV10-3 to TRBJ1-1; D unclear. CDR1 is ENHRY and CDR2 is SYGVKD in the germline V gene. The CDR3 runs to 13 residues. Trimming pared 7 bases from V and 3 bases from J, leaving 12 bases between. In DNA, the CDR3 is TGTGCCATCATGTTTAGTAAGGACACTGAAGCTTTCTTT. Protein product: CAIMFSKDTEAFF.

This clone has a handful of counts. This chain joins TRBV28 and TRBJ1-2; D gene ambiguous. V gave up 3 bases and J gave up 8 bases, with 10 bases separating them. The CDR3 sequence is 12 residues long. Germline-derived CDR1 and CDR2 are MDHEN and SYDVKM. The CDR3 here is CASSFAQVGYTF. For the CDR3, the DNA is TGTGCCAGCAGTTTCGCTCAAGTCGGCTACACCTTC.

The chain is built from TRBV2 and TRBJ1-1; 9 positions agree with TRBD1. The CDR3 has 14 residues. Germline values: CDR1 SNHLY, CDR2 FYNNEI. Germline trimming cut 6 bases from V and 0 bases from J; bases unmatched to any gene: 2. CDR3 sequence reads: CASRHRGLNTEAFF. The CDR3 bases are TGTGCCAGCAGACACAGGGGGCTGAACACTGAAGCTTTCTTT.

The chain has TRBV5-1 and TRBJ2-7; the D gene is possibly TRBD2 (6 bases). The CDR3 runs 12 residues. In germline, CDR1 is SGHRS, CDR2 YFSETQ. Trimming pared 2 bases from V and 6 bases from J, leaving 9 bases between. The CDR3 DNA follows: TGCGCCAGCAGCTTATCGGGGGTCGAGCAGTACTTC. Its translation: CASSLSGVEQYF. The variable domain in full, completed from reference TRBV5-1 and TRBJ2-7, reads KAGVTQTPRYLIKTRGQQVTLSCSPISGHRSVSWYQQTPGQGLQFLFEYFSETQRNKGNFPGRFSGRQFSNSRSEMNVSTLELGDSALYLCASSLSGVEQYFGPGTRLTVT.

This clone came up once. V usage is TRBV28 and J usage is TRBJ2-1; 12 bases are a match to TRBD2. The germline V gene encodes CDR1 MDHEN and CDR2 SYDVKM. This CDR3 comprises 15 residues. The V gene end was trimmed by 6 bases and the J gene end by 7 bases; junction bases not matched to a gene: 7. Written as DNA, the CDR3 is TGTGCCAGCAGCGTACTAGCGGGGGGTGGTAATGAGCAGTTCTTC. It specifies CASSVLAGGGNEQFF.

The chain carries TRBV5-1 and TRBJ2-5; D uncertain. The germline V gene encodes CDR1 SGHRS and CDR2 YFSETQ. The CDR3 has 12 residues. V was clipped by 3 bases and J by 1 base, with 4 bases between them. The CDR3 loop is CASSWSQETQYF. The CDR3 bases are TGCGCCAGCAGCTGGAGCCAAGAGACCCAGTACTTC.

The rearrangement links TRBV6-5 to TRBJ2-3; TRBD2 aligns across 9 bases. Germline lookup yields CDR1 MNHEY and CDR2 SVGAGI. There are 15 residues in the CDR3. J was trimmed by 4 bases and V by 5 bases; bases with no gene match: 7. The CDR3 region has the DNA TGTGCCAGCAGTAGAAGCGGGGGGAAGGCAGATACGCAGTATTTT. This encodes CASSRSGGKADTQYF.

The chain combines TRBV10-3 with TRBJ2-5, with D possibly TRBD2 on 7 matching bases. This CDR3 has 16 amino acids. CDR1 is ENHRY and CDR2 is SYGVKD in the germline V gene. Trimming pared 4 bases from V and 1 base from J, leaving 16 bases between. The CDR3 DNA is TGTGCCATCAGTGTCTCCTCAGGGGAGGGCCAAGAGACCCAGTACTTC. It codes for CAISVSSGEGQETQYF.

V usage is TRBV5-1 and J usage is TRBJ1-2; 12 bases match TRBD1. Germline-derived CDR1 and CDR2 are SGHRS and YFSETQ. CDR3 length: 15 residues. After removal of 5 bases from V and 9 bases from J, the junction contained 11 bases not matched to a gene. Here the CDR3 DNA reads TGCGCCAGCAGTTCCGGGACAGGGGGCCAGTATAGCTACACCTTC. Translated, it gives CASSSGTGGQYSYTF.

About this clone: The junction departs from the called germline gene at one end, perhaps through a read error. V gene TRBV14 combines with J gene TRBJ1-2, with unresolved D. Germline loops: CDR1 SGHDN, CDR2 FVKESK. The CDR3 has 13 amino acids. The CDR3 here is CASSQDLREGYTF. In DNA, the CDR3 is TGTGCCAGCAGCCAAGATCTGCGGGAAGGCTACACTTTC.

The chain joins TRBV19 to TRBJ1-5, with D tentatively TRBD1 (5 bases). Per germline, CDR1 LNHDA and CDR2 SQIVND (reference sequence). The CDR3 covers 12 residues. The V end was cut by 7 bases, the J end by 5 bases, with 9 bases between. CDR3 loop: CASTGGDQPQHF. CDR3 coding DNA: TGTGCCAGTACCGGGGGGGATCAGCCCCAGCATTTT.

The chain links TRBV19 to TRBJ1-2, with unresolved D. CDR3 length equals 13 residues. Trimming removed 3 bases at V and 0 bases at J, with 5 bases between. In germline, CDR1 is LNHDA, CDR2 SQIVND (reference sequence). CDR3 in DNA: TGTGCCAGTAGTATTGCAACTAACTATGGCTACACCTTC. Its protein product is CASSIATNYGYTF.

CDR3 in amino acids: CASSRWSPTQSNYGYTF. Here the CDR3 DNA reads TGTGCCAGCAGCCGTTGGAGCCCCACCCAATCTAACTATGGCTACACCTTC. The V call is TRBV7-2, the J call TRBJ1-2; D gene uncertain. The CDR3 loop spans 17 amino acids. Germline values: CDR1 SGHTA, CDR2 FQGNSA. Trimming shortened V by 5 bases and J by 0 bases, and 19 bases separated the two germline ends.

The J gene is TRBJ2-2, the V gene TRBV5-4; no clear D gene. This CDR3 spans 12 amino acids. Trimming shortened V by 2 bases and J by 4 bases, and 3 bases separated the two germline ends. Per the germline V gene, CDR1 is SGHNT and CDR2 is YYREEE (reference sequence). The CDR3 DNA follows: TGTGCCAGCAGCTTCGGCACCGGGGAGCTGTTTTTT. It encodes CASSFGTGELFF.

The chain combines TRBV7-2 with TRBJ2-5; D possibly corresponds to TRBD2 (6 bases). V lost 5 bases and J lost 1, with 11 bases in between. The length of the CDR3 is 14 residues. Germline CDR1 SGHTA, CDR2 FQGNSA. The CDR3 coding sequence is TGTGCCAGCAGCCGTGGGGGGTTCCAAGAGACCCAGTACTTC. Protein sequence: CASSRGGFQETQYF.

V is TRBV5-1 and J is TRBJ1-6; 7 bases agree with TRBD1. The CDR3 is made up of 19 amino acids. From germline, CDR1 is SGHRS and CDR2 YFSETQ. The V gene end was trimmed by 2 bases and the J gene end by 1 base; junction bases not matched to a gene: 12. The CDR3 is CASSLQAGGYMSYNSPLHF. In DNA form, the CDR3 reads TGCGCCAGCAGCTTACAAGCAGGGGGGTACATGTCCTATAATTCACCCCTCCACTTT.

This clone was detected only once. The gene calls are TRBV4-2 and TRBJ2-7; 10 bases map to TRBD1. The CDR3 contains 16 residues. The V gene end was trimmed by 1 base and the J gene end by 6 bases; junction bases not matched to a gene: 9. From germline, CDR1 is LGHNA and CDR2 YNFKEQ. The CDR3 is CASSQAGQGFPGEQYF. CDR3 DNA: TGTGCCAGCAGCCAAGCGGGACAGGGGTTCCCTGGCGAGCAGTACTTC.

The CDR3 protein is CASSMTTDIWAFF. CDR3 sequence (DNA): TGTGCCAGTAGTATGACGACGGACATCTGGGCTTTCTTT. The chain recombines TRBV19 with TRBJ1-1; the D gene is possibly TRBD1 (5 bases). CDR1 and CDR2 (germline): LNHDA, SQIVND (reference sequence). The CDR3 runs 13 residues. Trimming removed 3 bases at V and 11 bases at J, with 16 bases between.

V gene TRBV2 combines with J gene TRBJ2-7; no definite D call. The germline V gene has CDR1 SNHLY and CDR2 FYNNEI. Trimming cost V 6 bases and J 5 bases, with 11 bases left between them. This CDR3 comprises 12 residues. The CDR3 spells CASRTGLDEQYF. The CDR3 DNA is TGTGCCAGCAGAACCGGGTTGGACGAGCAGTACTTC.